This record looks at one T cell receptor beta chain sequence and its context. Its antigen is unidentified. This record comes from a study of T cell responses to AZD1222 COVID-19 vaccine. General study findings and limits: In a largely white British group with more females than males, clonal diversity was possibly underestimated. Epitopes outside B.1.351 and B.1.1.7 mutated regions reportedly drew nearly half of spike TCRs.

Assay: immunoSEQ multiplex PCR; the TCRdb copy retains only in-frame clones and omits some. The profile shows over 100,000 clones, about 90% of them singletons. Trimming took off 2 bases at V and 0 bases at J, with 9 bases between the two ends. CDR3 length: 15 amino acids. Germline V gene data show CDR1 as MNHEY and CDR2 as SVGAGI. The sample here was peripheral blood, taken on day 0 of AZD1222 vaccination. The TCR comes from an adult in good health. This sequence joins TRBV6-5 and TRBJ2-3; a weak D match, TRBD2 (6 bases). The CDR3 sequence: CASSYRDSSTDTQYF. As DNA, the CDR3 is TGTGCCAGCAGTTACCGGGACTCTAGCACAGATACGCAGTATTTT.